This TCR beta chain was captured in a study of shared clonotypes between healthy human individuals. Clones were read by immunoSEQ multiplex PCR, and TCRdb kept only the in-frame ones, dropping some. The sample includes some 510,000 clones, more than 65% of them seen just once. Unmatched junction bases numbered 15, after V lost 3 bases and J lost 4 bases. The CDR3 totals 18 residues. Germline V gene lookup returns CDR1 LGHNA and CDR2 YNFKEQ. The specimen was PBMCs. The sequence was collected from a middle-aged woman in good health. Some clones in this sample may be carry-over from other donors' samples. The V and J genes are TRBV4-2 and TRBJ2-7; 10 bases fit TRBD2. The CDR3 bases are TGTGCCAGCAGCCAGGAGGCAGGGGGCTTAGCGGGAGGTTACGAGCAGTACTTC. It specifies CASSQEAGGLAGGYEQYF.